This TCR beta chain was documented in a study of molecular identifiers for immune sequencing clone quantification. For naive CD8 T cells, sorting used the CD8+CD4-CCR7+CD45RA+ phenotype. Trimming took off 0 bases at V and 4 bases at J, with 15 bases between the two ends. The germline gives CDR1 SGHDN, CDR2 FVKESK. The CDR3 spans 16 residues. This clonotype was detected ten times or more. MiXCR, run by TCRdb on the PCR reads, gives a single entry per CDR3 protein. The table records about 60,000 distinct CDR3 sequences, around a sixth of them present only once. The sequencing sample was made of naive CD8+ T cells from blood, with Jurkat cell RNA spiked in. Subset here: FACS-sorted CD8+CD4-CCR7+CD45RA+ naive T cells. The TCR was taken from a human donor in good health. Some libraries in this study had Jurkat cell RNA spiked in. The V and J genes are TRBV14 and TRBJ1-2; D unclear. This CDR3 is CASSQERSGSLYGYTF. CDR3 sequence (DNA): TGTGCCAGCAGCCAAGAACGGTCAGGCAGCCTCTATGGCTACACCTTC.